This T cell receptor (beta chain) was sequenced for a study of early T cells in non-severe SARS-CoV-2 infection. The CDR3 spans 13 residues. Trimming stripped 7 bases from V and 0 bases from J, with 10 bases between. The germline V gene has CDR1 SGHRS and CDR2 YFSETQ. Separate cDNA molecules each had unique molecular identifiers attached to them. TCRdb re-called the 5' RACE reads through MiXCR, storing one row per CDR3 protein. The sample records 70,000 to 95,000 distinct CDR3 sequences, 11% to 15% being singletons. Whole-study findings and limits: Anti-spike CD8 responses were favored in VDJdb matching, and private and CD4 specificities were missed.

Comments on this clonotype: The antigen is not known.

The sequenced sample was whole blood. The chain carries TRBV5-1 and TRBJ2-5, with a weak D call TRBD1 (6 bases). The sequence was obtained from an adult who was a healthcare worker with PCR-confirmed SARS-CoV-2 infection or an uninfected control (not recorded which). For the CDR3, the DNA is TGCGCCAGCGCCGAGGGGGACCAAGAGACCCAGTACTTC. Translating gives CASAEGDQETQYF. Drawing the rest from reference TRBV5-1 and TRBJ2-5, the complete variable domain is KAGVTQTPRYLIKTRGQQVTLSCSPISGHRSVSWYQQTPGQGLQFLFEYFSETQRNKGNFPGRFSGRQFSNSRSEMNVSTLELGDSALYLCASAEGDQETQYFGPGTRLLVL.